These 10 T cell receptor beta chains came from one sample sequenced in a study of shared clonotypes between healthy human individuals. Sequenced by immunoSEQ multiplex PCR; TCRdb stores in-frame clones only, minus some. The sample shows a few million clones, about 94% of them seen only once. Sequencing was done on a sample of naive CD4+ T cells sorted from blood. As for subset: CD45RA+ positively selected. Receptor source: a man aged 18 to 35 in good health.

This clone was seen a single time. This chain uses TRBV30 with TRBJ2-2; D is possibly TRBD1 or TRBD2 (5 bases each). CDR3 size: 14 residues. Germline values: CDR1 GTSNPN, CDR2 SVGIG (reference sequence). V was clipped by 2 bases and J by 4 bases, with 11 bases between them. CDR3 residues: CAWSRGPSTGELFF. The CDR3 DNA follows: TGTGCCTGGAGTCGGGGACCATCCACCGGGGAGCTGTTTTTT.

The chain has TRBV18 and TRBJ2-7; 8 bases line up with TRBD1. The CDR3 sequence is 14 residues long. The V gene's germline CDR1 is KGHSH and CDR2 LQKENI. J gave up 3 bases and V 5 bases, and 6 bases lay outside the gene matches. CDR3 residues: CASSSQGGSYEQYF. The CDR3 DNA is TGTGCCAGCTCATCACAGGGGGGTAGCTACGAGCAGTACTTC.

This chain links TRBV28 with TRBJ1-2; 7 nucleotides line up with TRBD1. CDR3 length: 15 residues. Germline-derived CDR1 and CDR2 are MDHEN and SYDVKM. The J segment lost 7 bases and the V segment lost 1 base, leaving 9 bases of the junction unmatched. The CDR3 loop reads CASSLYRTGVFGYTF. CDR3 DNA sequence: TGTGCCAGCAGTTTATACCGGACAGGAGTCTTTGGCTACACCTTC.

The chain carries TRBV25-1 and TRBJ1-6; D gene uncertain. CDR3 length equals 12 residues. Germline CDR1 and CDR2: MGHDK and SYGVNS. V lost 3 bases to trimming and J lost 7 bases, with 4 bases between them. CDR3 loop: CASSDPNSPLHF. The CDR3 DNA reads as TGTGCCAGCAGTGACCCAAATTCACCCCTCCACTTT.

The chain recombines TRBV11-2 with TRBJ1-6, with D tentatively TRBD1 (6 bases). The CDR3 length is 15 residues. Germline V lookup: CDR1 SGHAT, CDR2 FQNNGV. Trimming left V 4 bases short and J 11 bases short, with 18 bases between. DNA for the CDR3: TGTGCCAGCAGCTCGAACAGGGTGTTCGGCACACCCCTCCACTTT. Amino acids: CASSSNRVFGTPLHF.

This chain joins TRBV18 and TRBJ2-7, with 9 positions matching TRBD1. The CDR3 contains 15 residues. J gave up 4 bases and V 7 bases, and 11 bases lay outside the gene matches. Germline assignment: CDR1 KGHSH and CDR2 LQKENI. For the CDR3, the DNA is TGTGCCAGCTTAGATAGGACAGGGGCCCCTTACGAGCAGTACTTC. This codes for CASLDRTGAPYEQYF.

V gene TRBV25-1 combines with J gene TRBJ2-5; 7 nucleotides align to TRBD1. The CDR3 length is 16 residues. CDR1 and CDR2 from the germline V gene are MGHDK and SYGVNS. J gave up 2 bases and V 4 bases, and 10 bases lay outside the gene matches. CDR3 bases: TGTGCCAGCAGTGCCATCCGGGACAGAGAACAAGAGACCCAGTACTTC. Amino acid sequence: CASSAIRDREQETQYF.

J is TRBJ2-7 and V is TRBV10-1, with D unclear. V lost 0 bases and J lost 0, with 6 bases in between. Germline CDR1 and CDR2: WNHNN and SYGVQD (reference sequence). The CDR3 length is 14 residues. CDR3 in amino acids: CASSESVNSYEQYF. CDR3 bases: TGCGCCAGCAGTGAGTCGGTAAACTCCTACGAGCAGTACTTC.

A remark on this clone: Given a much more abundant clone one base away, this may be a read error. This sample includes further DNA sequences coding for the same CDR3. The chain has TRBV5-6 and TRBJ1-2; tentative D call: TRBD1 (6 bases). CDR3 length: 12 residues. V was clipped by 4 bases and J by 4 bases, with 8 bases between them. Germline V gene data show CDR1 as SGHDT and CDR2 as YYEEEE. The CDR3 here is CASSLDSYGYTF. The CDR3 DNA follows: TGTGCCAGCAGCCTGGACAGCTATGGCTACACCTTC.

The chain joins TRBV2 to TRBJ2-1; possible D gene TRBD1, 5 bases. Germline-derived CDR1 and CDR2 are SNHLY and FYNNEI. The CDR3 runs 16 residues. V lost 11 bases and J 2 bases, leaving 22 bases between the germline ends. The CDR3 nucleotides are TGTGCCGGCAAAGTGGGGTTCTGGGGCCCCTACAATGAGCAGTTCTTC. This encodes CAGKVGFWGPYNEQFF.